Shown below are 12 T cell receptor beta chains from a single sample sequenced in a study of cytomegalovirus exposure and HLA in healthy donors. PCR employed 60 Vbeta and 13 Jbeta primers. The data were produced by immunoSEQ multiplex PCR, yet TCRdb's version contains in-frame clones alone and is incomplete. Of about 160,000 clones listed, just under 80% are singletons. Material for sequencing was PBMCs. The receptors here all came from a woman aged 50 to 60 in good health and CMV-seropositive.

The rearrangement joins TRBV7-9 to TRBJ2-1; 7 bases are a match to TRBD1. Germline V gives CDR1 SEHNR, CDR2 FQNEAQ (reference sequence). The CDR3 extends over 18 amino acids. With 4 bases clipped from V and 14 bases from J, the junction kept 26 bases outside the gene matches. CDR3 DNA: TGTGCCAGCAGCTCGCTGATAACCGGGACAGCAGCCGACAATAGCAAGTTCTTC. Translation: CASSSLITGTAADNSKFF.

Turning to this clone: The limits of the CDR3 on the DNA are not certain, so only TCRdb's listed CDR3 is given. This chain connects TRBV28 to TRBJ1-3; TRBD1 was called by the table and not checked on the DNA. With termini counted, the CDR3 has 18 amino acids. The germline CDR1 and CDR2 sequences are MDHEN and SYDVKM. The CDR3 region is CASSFGAGQGALGNTIYF.

This clone has just a few counts. This chain uses TRBV7-3 with TRBJ1-1; weak D call: TRBD1 (5 bases). In germline, CDR1 is SGHTA, CDR2 FQGTGA. This CDR3 comprises 12 residues. V was cut by 5 bases and J by 4 bases, with 8 bases left in between. For the CDR3, the DNA is TGTGCCAGCAGCCCGGGGGGCACTGAAGCTTTCTTT. Translating gives CASSPGGTEAFF.

The chain combines TRBV29-1 with TRBJ2-1; maybe TRBD2 (7 bases). Trimming removed 0 bases from V and 5 bases from J, with 23 bases in between. This CDR3 spans 18 amino acids. Germline loops: CDR1 SQVTM, CDR2 ANQGSEA. CDR3 region: CSVEDPMRGGRTNNEQFF. CDR3 nucleotide sequence: TGCAGCGTTGAAGATCCCATGAGGGGGGGGAGGACAAACAATGAGCAGTTCTTC.

Only a few counts were recorded for this clone. The chain is built from TRBV28 and TRBJ1-5; 8 bases are a match to TRBD1. Germline V CDR1 and CDR2: MDHEN, SYDVKM. Trimming cost V 6 bases and J 3 bases; bases outside gene matches: 10. The CDR3 runs 16 residues. The CDR3 reads CASRITGQGANQPQHF. CDR3 nucleotides: TGTGCCAGCAGGATTACTGGACAGGGCGCCAATCAGCCCCAGCATTTT. The full variable domain, completed using reference TRBV28 and TRBJ1-5, is DVKVTQSSRYLVKRTGEKVFLECVQDMDHENMFWYRQDPGLGLRLIYFSYDVKMKEKGDIPEGYSVSREKKERFSLILESASTNQTSMYLCASRITGQGANQPQHFGDGTRLSIL.

The J gene is TRBJ2-5, the V gene TRBV7-2, with 7 bases matching TRBD1. The length of the CDR3 is 17 residues. Germline V lookup: CDR1 SGHTA, CDR2 FQGNSA. After removal of 4 bases from V and 4 bases from J, the junction contained 15 bases not matched to a gene. In DNA, the CDR3 is TGTGCCAGCAGCTACCCCAGGTTGGGCAGGGGGAGAGAGACCCAGTACTTC. Its protein product is CASSYPRLGRGRETQYF.

V is TRBV27 and J is TRBJ1-5; 8 nucleotides line up with TRBD1. The trim removed 7 bases at V and 3 bases at J, leaving 5 bases unmatched. Looked up from germline, CDR1 is MNHEY and CDR2 is SMNVEV (reference sequence). The CDR3 runs to 14 residues. CDR3 amino acids: CASKDRGSNQPQHF. The CDR3 region has the DNA TGTGCCAGCAAAGACAGGGGATCCAATCAGCCCCAGCATTTT.

The chain is built from TRBV12-5 and TRBJ1-2, with D tentatively TRBD1 (5 bases). Trimming removed 1 base from V and 2 bases from J, with 14 bases in between. Germline V gene data show CDR1 as LGHNT and CDR2 as FRNRAP. This CDR3 is built from 16 residues. DNA of the CDR3: TGTGCTAGTGGTTTGGGCGGGGGGGGAATGAACTATGGCTACACCTTC. It translates to CASGLGGGGMNYGYTF.

This clone was counted only a few times. CDR3 coding DNA: TGCGCCAGCAGCCAAGGAGGGTTGTCCGGGGAACAAGAGACCCAGTACTTC. This sequence encodes CASSQGGLSGEQETQYF. V gene TRBV4-1 combines with J gene TRBJ2-5; tentative D call: TRBD2 (5 bases). The CDR3 extends over 17 amino acids. Looked up from germline, CDR1 is MGHRA and CDR2 is YSYEKL. V was cut by 1 base and J by 2 bases, with 17 bases left in between.

The chain carries TRBV2 and TRBJ2-2; 8 positions agree with TRBD2. Germline CDR1 SNHLY, CDR2 FYNNEI. V trimming: 5 bases; J trimming: 0 bases; junction bases outside the gene matches: 5. This CDR3 contains 16 residues. CDR3 sequence reads: CASSRLLAANTGELFF. The CDR3, as DNA: TGTGCCAGCAGTCGATTACTAGCGGCGAACACCGGGGAGCTGTTTTTT.

V gene TRBV7-9 combines with J gene TRBJ2-7, with 10 bases identical to TRBD1. The trim removed 7 bases at V and 5 bases at J, leaving 8 bases unmatched. The V gene's germline CDR1 is SEHNR and CDR2 FQNEAQ (reference sequence). This CDR3 has 14 residues. As DNA, the CDR3 is TGTGCCAGCACCACATTGGGGACAGGGGACGAGCAGTACTTC. It is translated as CASTTLGTGDEQYF.

This clone was counted once. This chain joins TRBV6-4 and TRBJ2-5; perhaps TRBD2 as D (5 bases). The CDR3 extends over 14 amino acids. Germline-derived CDR1 and CDR2 are MRHNA and SNTAGT. V was trimmed by 5 bases and J by 5 bases, leaving 15 bases between them. The DNA for the CDR3 is TGTGCCAGCAGTCCTAGTCCCTCGGGGGAGACCCAGTACTTC. Translated, it gives CASSPSPSGETQYF.